A selection of T cell receptor beta chains follows, all from one sample in a study of cytotoxic CD8 clonotypes in ibrutinib-treated CLL. Assay: immunoSEQ multiplex PCR; the TCRdb copy retains only in-frame clones and omits some. This sample carries some 140,000 clones, 85% to 95% of them seen once, and the ten largest clones take roughly a tenth. Sequenced here: PBMCs, sampled after 12 months of ibrutinib treatment. The receptors derive from a human donor with chronic lymphocytic leukemia. Each CDR3 is given without its conserved first and last residue.

V gene | CDR3 protein
TRBV19 | ASSPRTSEDTQY
TRBV28 | ASSFRDRGEKLF
TRBV27 | ASLQGGGTEAF
TRBV6-1 | ASSEAFSGRNQDEQF
TRBV7-2 | ASSLDFSYEQY
TRBV4-3 | ASSQDSSGTYEQY
TRBV5-1 | ASSLADRSGTGSYEQY
TRBV11-2 | ASSLEPSGGYNEQF
TRBV5-1 | ASRPDRGDINEQF
TRBV5-8 | ASSLVWGRDQPQH
TRBV27 | ASKRREKLF
TRBV28 | ASSPLAGDYNEQF
TRBV29-1 | SVVGQANYGYT
TRBV7-2 | ASSQDANYGYT
TRBV4-3 | ASSQEPGANVLT
TRBV7-3 | ASSPGKNREQY
TRBV27 | ASSTDRGDYGYT
TRBV9 | ASSAVVGSVGELF
TRBV5-1 | ASSFQGNRNEKLF
TRBV6-5 | ASSPITGAEAF
TRBV29-1 | SVESASGRAYNEQF
TRBV11-2 | ASSFQGTANTGELF
TRBV5-1 | ASSPEQGRRQETQY
TRBV28 | ASSTGTEADTQY
TRBV7-2 | ASSLVQGVDEKLF
TRBV6-6 | ASSYPQEPPQKLF
TRBV19 | ATLNGRTNTEAF
TRBV4-1 | ASSQGISPGSRFYEQY
TRBV5-5 | ASSHLEGHYEQY